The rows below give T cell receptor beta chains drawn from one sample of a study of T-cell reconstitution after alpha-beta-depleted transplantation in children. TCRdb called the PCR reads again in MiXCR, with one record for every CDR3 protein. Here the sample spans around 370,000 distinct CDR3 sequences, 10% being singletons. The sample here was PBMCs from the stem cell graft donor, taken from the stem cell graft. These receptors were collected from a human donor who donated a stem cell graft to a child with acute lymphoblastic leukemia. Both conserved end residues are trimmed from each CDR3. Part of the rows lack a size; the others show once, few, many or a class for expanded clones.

CDR3aa: SVEALTPGANTDTQY; v_gene: TRBV29-1; abundance: NA; j_gene: TRBJ2-3
CDR3aa: ASSLVAGVRNEQF; v_gene: TRBV7-9; abundance: NA; j_gene: TRBJ2-1
CDR3aa: ASDSGANGLT; v_gene: TRBV6-2/TRBV6-3; abundance: NA; j_gene: TRBJ2-6
CDR3aa: ASSGRRTSGSTYEQY; v_gene: TRBV5-6; abundance: few; j_gene: TRBJ2-7
CDR3aa: SVRDTEQY; v_gene: TRBV29-1; abundance: NA; j_gene: TRBJ2-7
CDR3aa: ASSLKTRNVGTDTQY; v_gene: TRBV5-5; abundance: few; j_gene: TRBJ2-3
CDR3aa: ASHTSDGNNEQF; v_gene: TRBV27; abundance: NA; j_gene: TRBJ2-1
CDR3aa: ASSQDFGASGELF; v_gene: TRBV4-3; abundance: few; j_gene: TRBJ2-2
CDR3aa: ASTLAERYNEQF; v_gene: TRBV3-1; abundance: NA; j_gene: TRBJ2-1
CDR3aa: ASSLGGTVAANEQF; v_gene: TRBV5-1; abundance: NA; j_gene: TRBJ2-1
CDR3aa: ASSSRPGANVLT; v_gene: TRBV5-1; abundance: NA; j_gene: TRBJ2-6
CDR3aa: ASSWGRGGLASEQF; v_gene: TRBV5-6; abundance: NA; j_gene: TRBJ2-1
CDR3aa: ASSSRTGVDYGYT; v_gene: TRBV18; abundance: NA; j_gene: TRBJ1-2
CDR3aa: SVGWTSGELF; v_gene: TRBV29-1; abundance: few; j_gene: TRBJ2-2
CDR3aa: ASSQSSLGRGKLGGYT; v_gene: TRBV4-3; abundance: NA; j_gene: TRBJ1-2
CDR3aa: ASSQDGTSGVFKNIQY; v_gene: TRBV4-2; abundance: many; j_gene: TRBJ2-4
CDR3aa: ASSSTQETQY; v_gene: TRBV7-8; abundance: few; j_gene: TRBJ2-5
CDR3aa: ASSVEAGLNQPQH; v_gene: TRBV9; abundance: many; j_gene: TRBJ1-5
CDR3aa: ASSRRGYGYT; v_gene: TRBV19; abundance: few; j_gene: TRBJ1-2
CDR3aa: ASSLVEFYEQF; v_gene: TRBV7-9; abundance: NA; j_gene: TRBJ2-1
CDR3aa: ASTYGFSEKLF; v_gene: TRBV19; abundance: NA; j_gene: TRBJ1-4
CDR3aa: ASSLTGQGNQPQH; v_gene: TRBV6-2/TRBV6-3; abundance: NA; j_gene: TRBJ1-5
CDR3aa: ASSPNSGRPYNEQF; v_gene: TRBV7-9; abundance: NA; j_gene: TRBJ2-1
CDR3aa: ASRPKRGQSTDTQY; v_gene: TRBV12-3/TRBV12-4; abundance: NA; j_gene: TRBJ2-3
CDR3aa: ASSYSWTNTGELF; v_gene: TRBV6-5; abundance: many; j_gene: TRBJ2-2
CDR3aa: ASSLGGGGSGETQY; v_gene: TRBV7-6; abundance: few; j_gene: TRBJ2-5
CDR3aa: ASSLITDWLNEQF; v_gene: TRBV7-2; abundance: NA; j_gene: TRBJ2-1
CDR3aa: ASSSGGYTDTQY; v_gene: TRBV6-5; abundance: NA; j_gene: TRBJ2-3
CDR3aa: ASSSGQGTSYEQY; v_gene: TRBV5-1; abundance: few; j_gene: TRBJ2-7
CDR3aa: ASSQANTGELF; v_gene: TRBV3-1; abundance: many; j_gene: TRBJ2-2
CDR3aa: ASSLAVQSLASYEQY; v_gene: TRBV7-9; abundance: NA; j_gene: TRBJ2-7
CDR3aa: ASSLSVYNEQF; v_gene: TRBV4-1; abundance: many; j_gene: TRBJ2-1
CDR3aa: ASSGSGRAPHEQF; v_gene: TRBV12-3/TRBV12-4; abundance: NA; j_gene: TRBJ2-1
CDR3aa: ASSLPPGGYT; v_gene: TRBV7-2; abundance: few; j_gene: TRBJ1-2
CDR3aa: ASSLGSRGLLDEQF; v_gene: TRBV7-9; abundance: few; j_gene: TRBJ2-1
CDR3aa: SALSGSGTDTQY; v_gene: TRBV20-1; abundance: few; j_gene: TRBJ2-3
CDR3aa: SANALAGLVADTQY; v_gene: TRBV20-1; abundance: few; j_gene: TRBJ2-3
CDR3aa: SVAGLDSEQF; v_gene: TRBV29-1; abundance: NA; j_gene: TRBJ2-1
CDR3aa: ASSPPTGYPYEQY; v_gene: TRBV18; abundance: few; j_gene: TRBJ2-7
CDR3aa: SARLAGSSYEQY; v_gene: TRBV20-1; abundance: many; j_gene: TRBJ2-7
CDR3aa: ASTVPGQGQGAF; v_gene: TRBV6-1; abundance: NA; j_gene: TRBJ1-1
CDR3aa: ASSSSRAYEQY; v_gene: TRBV5-5; abundance: NA; j_gene: TRBJ2-7
CDR3aa: ASSLLGGTSGAVRTDTQY; v_gene: TRBV4-2; abundance: NA; j_gene: TRBJ2-3
CDR3aa: ASRLGGEGSSPLH; v_gene: TRBV12-3/TRBV12-4; abundance: few; j_gene: TRBJ1-6
CDR3aa: ASSSGGYGGSGVSGANVLT; v_gene: TRBV28; abundance: NA; j_gene: TRBJ2-6
CDR3aa: ASSRGRSNQPQH; v_gene: TRBV12-3/TRBV12-4; abundance: few; j_gene: TRBJ1-5
CDR3aa: SATPLTGAGLSLGDTQY; v_gene: TRBV20-1; abundance: NA; j_gene: TRBJ2-3
CDR3aa: ASSVDDMERGNEQF; v_gene: TRBV9; abundance: many; j_gene: TRBJ2-1
CDR3aa: ASSFQTSVHEQF; v_gene: TRBV5-4; abundance: few; j_gene: TRBJ2-1
CDR3aa: ASRPGQGVAGELF; v_gene: TRBV19; abundance: few; j_gene: TRBJ2-2
CDR3aa: ATTGAGGSGELF; v_gene: TRBV24-1; abundance: NA; j_gene: TRBJ2-2
CDR3aa: ASSPRGPTYEQY; v_gene: TRBV12-5; abundance: NA; j_gene: TRBJ2-7
CDR3aa: ASSQDAEERIANEQF; v_gene: TRBV4-3; abundance: NA; j_gene: TRBJ2-1